The entry below describes one T cell receptor beta chain. Its antigen is as yet unknown. As to treatment: some 19 received Ad26.COV2.S at low or high dose, single or two shots; five or six received placebo; per-sample allocation not given. Day 63 following the first vaccine or placebo injection was when the samples were taken. Within Boston, the person who donated was an adult of 18-55 years. Here immunoSEQ multiplex PCR was the method, and the copy in TCRdb shows in-frame clones only, minus some. The sample holds over 350,000 clones, about 88% seen once. The data were taken from a study of Ad26.COV2.S vaccination and SARS-CoV-2 variants. About the research overall: Of the COV1001 trial arms, the Ad26.COV2.S arm included the donor. Administration of Ad26.COV2.S was intramuscular, either once or twice 56 days apart.

Study-wide points: Vaccine recipients showed a spike-specific TCR breadth that was higher than in placebo recipients.

The length of the CDR3 is 14 residues. Trimming at V came to 6 bases and at J to 8 bases, leaving 6 bases not matched to a gene. CDR1 SQVTM and CDR2 ANQGSEA come from the germline V gene. The V and J genes are TRBV29-1 and TRBJ2-1; 14 positions match TRBD2. Sequencing was performed on peripheral blood, taken in a trial of Ad26.COV2.S vaccine versus placebo. The receptor was isolated from a person between 18 and 60 years old who received the Ad26.COV2.S COVID-19 vaccine or a placebo. CDR3 residues: CSVGLAGVRDEQFF. For the CDR3, the DNA is TGCAGCGTGGGACTAGCGGGGGTTCGGGATGAGCAGTTCTTC.